This T cell receptor (beta chain) is from a study of shared clonotypes between healthy human individuals. The wider study: The people who gave samples were two women and three men aged 18 to 49. CD4 naive cells filled three plates per donor, CD4 memory three, CD8 naive two and CD8 memory one.

As concerns this clone: Antigen unknown.

Study-level results: Rarefaction showed that sequencing of sorted subsets was incomplete (despite large depth).

Profiling relied on immunoSEQ multiplex PCR, and the TCRdb table lists in-frame clones only, not all of them. The repertoire consists of about 2 million clones, with roughly 94% occurring once and the leading ten covering 0.1% to 0.15%. CD45RA-negative memory and CD45RA+ naive subsets were split from the CD4+ cells. The V end was cut by 2 bases, the J end by 2 bases, with 20 bases between. Per the germline V gene, CDR1 is SGHRS and CDR2 is YFSETQ. This CDR3 is built from 17 residues. The receptor was isolated from a man younger than 35 in good health. V gene TRBV5-1 combines with J gene TRBJ2-7; no definite D call. Sequencing was performed on naive CD4+ T cells sorted from blood. Subset specified: CD45RA+ positively selected. The CDR3 loop is CASSFLVRFHPAYEQYF. The CDR3 nucleotides read TGCGCCAGCAGCTTTTTAGTACGATTTCACCCGGCCTACGAGCAGTACTTC.